The sequence of this T cell receptor beta chain was determined in a study of T cell responses to AZD1222 COVID-19 vaccine. Study outcomes and limitations: Donors in the cohort were predominantly white British and more often female, and clonal diversity was possibly underestimated.

Sequencing was performed with immunoSEQ multiplex PCR; in TCRdb, only in-frame clones are kept and a portion is missing. The sample contains 140,000 or so clones, more than 80% of which appear only once. The ends were cut back, 1 base at V and 4 bases at J, with 11 bases in the middle. This CDR3 has 15 residues. Per germline, CDR1 MGHRA and CDR2 YSYEKL. As regards this clone: Antigen: not known.

This chain connects TRBV4-1 to TRBJ1-5; D may be TRBD1 (6 bases). This receptor was taken from an adult in good health. Source: peripheral blood, taken on day 0 of AZD1222 vaccination. The CDR3: CASSQAGQFNQPQHF. The CDR3 nucleotides are TGCGCCAGCAGCCAAGCGGGACAATTTAATCAGCCCCAGCATTTT.